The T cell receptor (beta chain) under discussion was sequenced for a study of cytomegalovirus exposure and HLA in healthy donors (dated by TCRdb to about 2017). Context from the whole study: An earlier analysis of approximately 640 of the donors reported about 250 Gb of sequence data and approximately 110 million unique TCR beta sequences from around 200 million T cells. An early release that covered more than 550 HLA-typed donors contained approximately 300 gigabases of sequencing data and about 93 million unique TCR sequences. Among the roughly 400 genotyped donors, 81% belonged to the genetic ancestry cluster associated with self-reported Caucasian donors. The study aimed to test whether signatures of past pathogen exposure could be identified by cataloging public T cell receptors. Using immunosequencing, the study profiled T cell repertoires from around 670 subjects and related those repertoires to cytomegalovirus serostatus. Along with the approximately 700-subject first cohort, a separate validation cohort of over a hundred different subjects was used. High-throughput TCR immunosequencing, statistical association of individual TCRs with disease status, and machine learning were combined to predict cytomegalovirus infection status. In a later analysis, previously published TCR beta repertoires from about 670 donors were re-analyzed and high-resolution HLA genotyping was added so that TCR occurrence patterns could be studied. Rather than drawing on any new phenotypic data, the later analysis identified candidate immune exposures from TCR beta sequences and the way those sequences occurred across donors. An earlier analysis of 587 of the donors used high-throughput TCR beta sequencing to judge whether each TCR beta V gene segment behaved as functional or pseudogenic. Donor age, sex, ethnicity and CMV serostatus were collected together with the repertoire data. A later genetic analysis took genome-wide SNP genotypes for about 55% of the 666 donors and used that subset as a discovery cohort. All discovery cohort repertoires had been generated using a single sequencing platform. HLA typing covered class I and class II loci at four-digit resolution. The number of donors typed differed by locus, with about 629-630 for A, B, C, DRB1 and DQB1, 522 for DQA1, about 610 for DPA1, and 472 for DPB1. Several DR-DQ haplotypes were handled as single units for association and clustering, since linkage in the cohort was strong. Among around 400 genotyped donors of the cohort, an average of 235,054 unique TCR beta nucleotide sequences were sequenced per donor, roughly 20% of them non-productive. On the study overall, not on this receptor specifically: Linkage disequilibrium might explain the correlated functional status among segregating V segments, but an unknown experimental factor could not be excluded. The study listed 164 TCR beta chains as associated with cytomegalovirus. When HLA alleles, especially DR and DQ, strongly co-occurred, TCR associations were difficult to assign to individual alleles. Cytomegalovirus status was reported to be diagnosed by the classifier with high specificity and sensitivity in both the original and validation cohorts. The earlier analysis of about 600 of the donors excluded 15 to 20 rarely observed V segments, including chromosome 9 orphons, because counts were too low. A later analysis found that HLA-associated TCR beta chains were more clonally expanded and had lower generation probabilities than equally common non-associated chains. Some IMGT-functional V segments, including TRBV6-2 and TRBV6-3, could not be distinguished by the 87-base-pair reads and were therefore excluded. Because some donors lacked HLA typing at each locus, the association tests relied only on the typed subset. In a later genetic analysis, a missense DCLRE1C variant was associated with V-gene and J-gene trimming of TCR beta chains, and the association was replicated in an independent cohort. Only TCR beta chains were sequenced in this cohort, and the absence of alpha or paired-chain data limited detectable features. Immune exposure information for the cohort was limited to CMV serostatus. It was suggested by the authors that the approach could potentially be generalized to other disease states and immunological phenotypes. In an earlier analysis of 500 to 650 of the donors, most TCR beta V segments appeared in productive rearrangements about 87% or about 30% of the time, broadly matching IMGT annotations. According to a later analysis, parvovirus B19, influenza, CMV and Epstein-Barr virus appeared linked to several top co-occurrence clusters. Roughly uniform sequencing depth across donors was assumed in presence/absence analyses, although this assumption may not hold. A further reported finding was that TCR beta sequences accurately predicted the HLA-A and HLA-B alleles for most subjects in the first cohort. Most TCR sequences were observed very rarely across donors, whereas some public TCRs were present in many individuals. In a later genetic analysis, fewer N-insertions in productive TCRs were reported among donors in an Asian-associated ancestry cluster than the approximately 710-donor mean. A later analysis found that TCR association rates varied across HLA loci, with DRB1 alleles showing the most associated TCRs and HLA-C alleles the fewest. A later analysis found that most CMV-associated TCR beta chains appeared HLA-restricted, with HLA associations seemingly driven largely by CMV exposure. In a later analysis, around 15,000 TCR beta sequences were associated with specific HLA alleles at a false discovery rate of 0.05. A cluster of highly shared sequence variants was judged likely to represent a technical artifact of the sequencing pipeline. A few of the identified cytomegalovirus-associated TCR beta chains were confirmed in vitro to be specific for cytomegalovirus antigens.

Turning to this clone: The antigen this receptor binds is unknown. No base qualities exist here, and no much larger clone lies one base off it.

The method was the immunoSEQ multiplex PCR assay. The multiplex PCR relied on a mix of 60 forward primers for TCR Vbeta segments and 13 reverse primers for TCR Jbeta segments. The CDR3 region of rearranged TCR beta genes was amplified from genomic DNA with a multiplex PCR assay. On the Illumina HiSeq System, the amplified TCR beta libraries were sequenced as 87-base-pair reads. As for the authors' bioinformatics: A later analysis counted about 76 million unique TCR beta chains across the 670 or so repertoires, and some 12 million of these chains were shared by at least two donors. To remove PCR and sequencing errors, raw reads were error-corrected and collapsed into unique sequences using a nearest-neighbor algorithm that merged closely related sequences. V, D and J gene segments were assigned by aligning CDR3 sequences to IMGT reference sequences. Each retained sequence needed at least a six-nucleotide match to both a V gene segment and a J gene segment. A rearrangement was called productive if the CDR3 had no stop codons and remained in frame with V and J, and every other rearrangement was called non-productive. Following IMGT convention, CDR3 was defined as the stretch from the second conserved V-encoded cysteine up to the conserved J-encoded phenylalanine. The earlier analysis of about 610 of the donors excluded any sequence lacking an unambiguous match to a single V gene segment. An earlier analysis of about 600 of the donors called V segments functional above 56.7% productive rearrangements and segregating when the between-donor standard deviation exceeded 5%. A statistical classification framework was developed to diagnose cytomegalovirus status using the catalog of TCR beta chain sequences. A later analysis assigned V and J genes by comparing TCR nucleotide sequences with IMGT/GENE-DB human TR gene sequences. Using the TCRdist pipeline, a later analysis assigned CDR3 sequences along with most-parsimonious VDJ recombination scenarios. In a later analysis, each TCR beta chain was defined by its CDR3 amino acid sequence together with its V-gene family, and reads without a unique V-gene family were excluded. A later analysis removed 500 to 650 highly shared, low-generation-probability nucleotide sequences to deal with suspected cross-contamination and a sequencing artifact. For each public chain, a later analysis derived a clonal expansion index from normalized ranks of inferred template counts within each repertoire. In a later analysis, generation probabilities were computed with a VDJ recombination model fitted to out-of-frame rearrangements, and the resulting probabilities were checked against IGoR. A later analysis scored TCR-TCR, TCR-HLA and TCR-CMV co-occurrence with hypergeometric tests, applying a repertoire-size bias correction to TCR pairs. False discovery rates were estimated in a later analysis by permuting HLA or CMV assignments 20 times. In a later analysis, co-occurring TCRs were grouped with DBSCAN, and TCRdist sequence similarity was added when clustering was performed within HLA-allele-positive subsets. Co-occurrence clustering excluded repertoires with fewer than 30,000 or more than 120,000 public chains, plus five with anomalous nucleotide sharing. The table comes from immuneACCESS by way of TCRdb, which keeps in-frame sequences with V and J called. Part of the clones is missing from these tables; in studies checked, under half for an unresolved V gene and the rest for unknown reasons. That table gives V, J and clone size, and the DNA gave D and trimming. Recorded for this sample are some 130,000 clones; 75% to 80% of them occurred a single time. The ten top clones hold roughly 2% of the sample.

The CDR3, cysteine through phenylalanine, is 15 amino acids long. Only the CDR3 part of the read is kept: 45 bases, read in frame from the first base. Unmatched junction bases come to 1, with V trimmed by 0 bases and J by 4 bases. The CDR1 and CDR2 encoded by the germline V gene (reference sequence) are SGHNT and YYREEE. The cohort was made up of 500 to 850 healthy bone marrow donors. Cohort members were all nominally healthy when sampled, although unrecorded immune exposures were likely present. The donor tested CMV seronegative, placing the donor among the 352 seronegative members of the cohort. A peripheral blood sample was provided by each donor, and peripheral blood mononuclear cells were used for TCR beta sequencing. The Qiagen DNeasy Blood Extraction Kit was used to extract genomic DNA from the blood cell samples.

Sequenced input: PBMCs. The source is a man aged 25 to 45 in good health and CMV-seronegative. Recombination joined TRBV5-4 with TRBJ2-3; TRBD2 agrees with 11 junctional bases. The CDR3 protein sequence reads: CASSLGLAGPDTQYF. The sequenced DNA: TGTGCCAGCAGCTTGGGACTAGCGGGACCAGATACGCAGTATTTT. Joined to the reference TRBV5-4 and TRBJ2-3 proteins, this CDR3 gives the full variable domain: ETGVTQSPTHLIKTRGQQVTLRCSSQSGHNTVSWYQQALGQGPQFIFQYYREEENGRGNFPPRFSGLQFPNYSSELNVNALELDDSALYLCASSLGLAGPDTQYFGPGTRLTVL.